The 17 T cell receptor beta chains presented below share a single source sample, sequenced in a study of PD-1 blockade in classical Hodgkin lymphoma. Specified time point: cycle 4 day 1 (C4D1), after less than seven weeks of nivolumab. Every patient had relapsed following autologous stem cell transplantation, and cohorts differed in brentuximab vedotin exposure. Assay: immunoSEQ multiplex PCR; the TCRdb copy retains only in-frame clones and omits some. The sample has 90,000 to 140,000 clones, approximately 89% seen once; the top ten hold around 20%. The source material was peripheral blood mononuclear cells (PBMCs), sampled before the fourth cycle of nivolumab. The receptors were sampled from a human donor with classical Hodgkin lymphoma.

The rearrangement uses TRBV4-1 and TRBJ1-5; D unclear. The germline V gene has CDR1 MGHRA and CDR2 YSYEKL. The CDR3 runs 16 residues. With 1 base removed from V and 0 bases from J, the gap between germline ends came to 10 bases. The CDR3 bases are TGCGCCAGCAGCCAAGGGTCTGAGTATAGCAATCAGCCCCAGCATTTT. It codes for CASSQGSEYSNQPQHF.

This chain joins TRBV4-3 and TRBJ2-2; no clear D gene. Trimming took off 0 bases at V and 0 bases at J, with 5 bases between the two ends. The CDR3 extends over 15 amino acids. Germline CDR1 reads LGHNA; CDR2 reads YSLEER. This CDR3 is CASSQDRTNTGELFF. The CDR3 DNA is TGCGCCAGCAGCCAAGATCGAACGAACACCGGGGAGCTGTTTTTT.

This clone was recorded once. V usage is TRBV7-2 and J usage is TRBJ2-1, with 7 bases fitting TRBD2. This CDR3 has 16 amino acids. J lost 0 bases, V lost 1 base, and 3 bases had no gene match. Germline assignment: CDR1 SGHTA and CDR2 FQGNSA. The CDR3 sequence is CASSLGAGVSYNEQFF. DNA of the CDR3: TGTGCCAGCAGCTTAGGGGCGGGAGTCTCCTACAATGAGCAGTTCTTC.

The chain recombines TRBV6-5 with TRBJ2-6; 7 nucleotides line up with TRBD1. The CDR3 consists of 16 residues. Germline V CDR1 and CDR2: MNHEY, SVGAGI. J was trimmed by 3 bases and V by 4 bases; bases with no gene match: 6. The CDR3 protein is CASSSLQGSGANVLTF. CDR3 bases: TGTGCCAGCAGTTCTCTACAGGGGAGTGGGGCCAACGTCCTGACTTTC.

This clone was seen only once. V and J are TRBV6-5 and TRBJ2-1; D is uncertain. Germline V gene lookup returns CDR1 MNHEY and CDR2 SVGAGI. The CDR3 is made up of 16 amino acids. V was clipped by 3 bases and J by 0 bases, with 12 bases between them. CDR3 sequence reads: CASSYLSRSSYNEQFF. The CDR3 DNA is TGTGCCAGCAGTTATCTTTCCCGTAGCTCCTACAATGAGCAGTTCTTC.

This chain joins TRBV27 and TRBJ1-5; TRBD1 might be the D (5 bases). The CDR3 contains 14 residues. The germline V gene has CDR1 MNHEY and CDR2 SMNVEV (reference sequence). V lost 4 bases and J 6 bases, leaving 13 bases between the germline ends. In DNA form, the CDR3 reads TGTGCCAGCAGTTCAGGGTTAGAGGGTCAGCCCCAGCATTTT. It encodes CASSSGLEGQPQHF.

The chain recombines TRBV10-1 with TRBJ1-5, with 10 bases aligning to TRBD1. The length of the CDR3 is 13 residues. Per the germline V gene, CDR1 is WNHNN and CDR2 is SYGVQD (reference sequence). With 8 bases clipped from V and 5 bases from J, the junction kept 3 bases outside the gene matches. This chain's CDR3 is CASSGQGYQPQHF. CDR3 DNA: TGCGCCAGCTCGGGACAGGGGTATCAGCCCCAGCATTTT.

The rearrangement links TRBV6-1 to TRBJ1-4; no clear D. The CDR3 sequence is 13 residues long. Germline V gene sequence: CDR1 MNHNS, CDR2 SASEGT. The V end was cut by 1 base, the J end by 7 bases, with 7 bases between. CDR3 sequence: CASSEGGGEKLFF. The CDR3 nucleotides read TGTGCCAGCAGTGAAGGAGGAGGTGAAAAACTGTTTTTT.

J is TRBJ1-5 and V is TRBV30; TRBD1 might be the D (6 bases). The CDR3 runs to 15 residues. V gave up 3 bases and J gave up 1 base, with 13 bases separating them. Germline V gene lookup returns CDR1 GTSNPN and CDR2 SVGIG (reference sequence). CDR3 sequence: CAWRGGAWSNQPQHF. As DNA, the CDR3 is TGTGCCTGGAGGGGGGGGGCCTGGAGCAATCAGCCCCAGCATTTT. Full variable domain (outside the CDR3, taken from reference TRBV30 and TRBJ1-5): SQTIHQWPATLVQPVGSPLSLECTVEGTSNPNLYWYRQAAGRGLQLLFYSVGIGQISSEVPQNLSASRPQDRQFILSSKKLLLSDSGFYLCAWRGGAWSNQPQHFGDGTRLSIL.

This chain uses TRBV15 with TRBJ1-2; D is uncertain. The CDR3 contains 15 residues. V was pared by 0 bases and J by 0 bases, with 8 bases between. The V gene's germline CDR1 is LNHNV and CDR2 YYDKDF (reference sequence). The CDR3 DNA reads TGTGCCACCAGCAGAGATCGCCTGGCTAACTATGGCTACACCTTC. Amino acids: CATSRDRLANYGYTF. The complete variable domain, with remaining parts taken from reference TRBV15 and TRBJ1-2, reads DAMVIQNPRYQVTQFGKPVTLSCSQTLNHNVMYWYQQKSSQAPKLLFHYYDKDFNNEADTPDNFQSRRPNTSFCFLDIRSPGLGDTAMYLCATSRDRLANYGYTFGSGTRLTVV.

The chain employs TRBV29-1 and TRBJ2-7; 8 nucleotides align to TRBD1. Germline V gene data show CDR1 as SQVTM and CDR2 as ANQGSEA. There are 15 residues in the CDR3. V was pared by 4 bases and J by 2 bases, with 10 bases of the junction left unmatched. CDR3 sequence (DNA): TGCAGCGTTGGGCCCGGGACAGGCCACACCTACGAGCAGTACTTC. Residues: CSVGPGTGHTYEQYF.

As DNA, the CDR3 is TGTGCCAGCAGTGAATTATCTAGCGGGATCGCAGATACGCAGTATTTT. Protein: CASSELSSGIADTQYF. This chain uses TRBV2 with TRBJ2-3; TRBD2 aligns across 9 bases. Looked up from germline, CDR1 is SNHLY and CDR2 is FYNNEI. With 2 bases clipped from V and 4 bases from J, the junction kept 7 bases outside the gene matches. The CDR3 has 16 amino acids.

The chain joins TRBV2 to TRBJ2-2; TRBD1 is a possible D gene (5 bases). CDR3 length: 15 residues. Looked up from germline, CDR1 is SNHLY and CDR2 is FYNNEI. V was shortened by 7 bases and J by 0 bases, with 12 bases between the two germline ends. In DNA, the CDR3 is TGTGCCAGCAAGATGCGGACACCGAACACCGGGGAGCTGTTTTTT. Residues: CASKMRTPNTGELFF.

The chain is built from TRBV5-6 and TRBJ2-7; D might be TRBD2 (5 bases). The CDR3 has 13 residues. From germline, CDR1 is SGHDT and CDR2 YYEEEE. V shed 0 bases and J shed 4 bases, with 8 bases lying between them. CDR3 DNA: TGTGCCAGCAGCTTGGGAGCGGAATACGAGCAGTACTTC. Translation gives CASSLGAEYEQYF.

The rearrangement links TRBV30 to TRBJ2-1, with 7 bases that match TRBD2. The CDR3 covers 13 residues. V was clipped by 3 bases and J by 2 bases; unmatched bases: 1. CDR1 is GTSNPN, CDR2 SVGIG, per germline (reference sequence). The CDR3 spells CAWRAGPYNEQFF. CDR3 nucleotide sequence: TGTGCCTGGAGAGCGGGACCCTACAATGAGCAGTTCTTC.

The rearrangement links TRBV19 to TRBJ1-3; TRBD1 might be the D (5 bases). V dropped 2 bases and J dropped 2 bases, with 10 bases sitting between them. The CDR3 is made up of 15 amino acids. Germline CDR1 and CDR2: LNHDA and SQIVND (reference sequence). The CDR3 DNA follows: TGTGCCAGTAGTATAAAGGGGTGGACTGGAAACACCATATATTTT. It translates to CASSIKGWTGNTIYF.

The gene calls are TRBV2 and TRBJ2-1; no reliable D call. The CDR3 loop spans 15 amino acids. CDR1 is SNHLY, CDR2 FYNNEI, per germline. The V end was cut by 3 bases, the J end by 0 bases, with 9 bases between. The CDR3 DNA is TGTGCCAGCAGTGAGTCACTTAGCTCCTACAATGAGCAGTTCTTC. Translation gives CASSESLSSYNEQFF. The complete variable domain, with remaining parts taken from reference TRBV2 and TRBJ2-1, reads EPEVTQTPSHQVTQMGQEVILRCVPISNHLYFYWYRQILGQKVEFLVSFYNNEISEKSEIFDDQFSVERPDGSNFTLKIRSTKLEDSAMYFCASSESLSSYNEQFFGPGTRLTVL.